The following is a T cell receptor beta chain sequence with its context. Through a sample-barcoded 5' primer and a J-beta primer mix, a second PCR was run for about 6 to 12 cycles. TCRdb re-analysed the 5' RACE reads in MiXCR, keeping a single row per CDR3 protein. Among more than 550,000 distinct CDR3 sequences listed, 22% were seen once. Germline CDR1 and CDR2: SGHRS and YFSETQ. Trimming removed 2 bases at V and 4 bases at J, with 13 bases between. CDR3 size: 15 residues. The sample is drawn from a study of blood T cells in healthy people across ages. Sequences were obtained from blood. This chain joins TRBV5-1 and TRBJ2-1, with D possibly TRBD2 on 5 matching bases. This TCR came from a man aged 65-85 years in good health. CDR3 amino acids: CASSLLASEYNEQFF. For the CDR3, the DNA is TGCGCCAGCAGCTTATTAGCGAGCGAATACAATGAGCAGTTCTTC.